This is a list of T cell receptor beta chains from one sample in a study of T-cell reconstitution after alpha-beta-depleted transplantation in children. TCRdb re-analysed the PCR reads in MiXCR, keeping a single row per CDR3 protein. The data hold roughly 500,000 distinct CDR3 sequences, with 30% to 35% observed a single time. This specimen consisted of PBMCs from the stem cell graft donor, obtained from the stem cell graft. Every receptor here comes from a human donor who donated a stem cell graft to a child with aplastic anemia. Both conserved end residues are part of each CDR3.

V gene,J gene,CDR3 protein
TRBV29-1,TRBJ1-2,CSVRDREYDGYTF
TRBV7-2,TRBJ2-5,CASSFSGVMETQYF
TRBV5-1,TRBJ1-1,CASSLWGIGTEAFF
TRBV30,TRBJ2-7,CAWSVTGGSRVEQYF
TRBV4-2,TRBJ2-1,CASSRNIYRGLAAPYNEQFF
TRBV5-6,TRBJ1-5,CASSFRQGTTSNQPQHF
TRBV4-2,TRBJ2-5,CASSQDLLAGGPWQETQYF
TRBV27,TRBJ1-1,CASSLRAGGGGLGEAFF
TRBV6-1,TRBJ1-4,CASRTGTGQKLFF
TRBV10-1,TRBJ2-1,CASSRNPSGEQFF
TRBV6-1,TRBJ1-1,CASIPSWDTEAFF
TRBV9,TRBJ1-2,CASSAGTGGRGYTF
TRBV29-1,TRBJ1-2,CSVEVRGYGYTF